The 3 T cell receptor beta chains given below trace back to one sample, sequenced in a study of blood T cell repertoires in COVID-19. The repertoire was sequenced with immunoSEQ multiplex PCR; TCRdb's copy has only in-frame clones and lacks some. Of about 240,000 clones in the sample, about 85% are singletons; the top ten hold about 7%. The source material was peripheral blood. The receptors shown here come from a man in his sixties who had recovered from COVID-19.

The chain is built from TRBV24-1 and TRBJ2-1; the D gene is possibly TRBD1 (5 bases). In germline, CDR1 is KGHDR, CDR2 SFDVKD. V was pared by 9 bases and J by 6 bases, with 8 bases between. This CDR3 is built from 11 residues. CDR3 region: CATLGVNEQFF. The CDR3 bases are TGTGCCACCCTAGGGGTCAATGAGCAGTTCTTC.

The genes are TRBV11-3 and TRBJ2-5, with a possible D match to TRBD2 (6 bases). The CDR3 has 15 residues. CDR1 is SGHNT, CDR2 YENEEA, per germline. V gave up 0 bases and J gave up 1 base, with 9 bases separating them. The CDR3 sequence: CASSLDGGSQETQYF. The CDR3 region has the DNA TGTGCCAGCAGCTTAGACGGGGGATCCCAAGAGACCCAGTACTTC.

This clone was observed at least ten times. The chain is built from TRBV5-3 and TRBJ2-3; D is undetermined. TRBV5-3 is designated an ORF whose function remains uncertain. The CDR3 has 13 amino acids. Trimming removed 2 bases from V and 4 bases from J, with 8 bases in between. CDR3 sequence reads: CARSFRFADTQYF. CDR3 in DNA: TGTGCCAGAAGCTTCCGTTTCGCAGATACGCAGTATTTT.